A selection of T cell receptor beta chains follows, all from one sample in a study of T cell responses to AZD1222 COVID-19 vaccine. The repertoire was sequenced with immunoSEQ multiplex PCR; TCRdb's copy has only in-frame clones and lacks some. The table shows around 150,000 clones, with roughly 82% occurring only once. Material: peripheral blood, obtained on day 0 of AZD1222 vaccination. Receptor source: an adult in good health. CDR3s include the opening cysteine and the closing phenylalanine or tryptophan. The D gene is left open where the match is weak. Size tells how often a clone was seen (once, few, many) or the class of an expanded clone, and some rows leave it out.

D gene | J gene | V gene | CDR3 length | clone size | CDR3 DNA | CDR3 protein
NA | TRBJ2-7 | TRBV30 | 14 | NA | TGTGCCTGGAGTCCCTGGGGCGGGCCAGGGGAGCAGTACTTC | CAWSPWGGPGEQYF
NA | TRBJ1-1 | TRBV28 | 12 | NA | TGTGCCAGCTCGCAAGTGGTGGGTGAAGCTTTCTTT | CASSQVVGEAFF
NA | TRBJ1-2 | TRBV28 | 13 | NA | TGTGCCAGCAGTTGGGGGGACATTTATGGCTACACCTTC | CASSWGDIYGYTF
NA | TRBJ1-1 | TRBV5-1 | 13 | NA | TGCGCCAGCAGCTCGGACCTGAACACTGAAGCTTTCTTT | CASSSDLNTEAFF
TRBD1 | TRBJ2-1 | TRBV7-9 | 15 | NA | TGTGCCAGCAGCCTCGACAGGGCGGCCTACAATGAGCAGTTCTTC | CASSLDRAAYNEQFF
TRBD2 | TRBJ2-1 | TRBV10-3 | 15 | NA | TGTGCCACCGACGGGGGGGCGCTTACATATAATGAGCAGTTCTTC | CATDGGALTYNEQFF
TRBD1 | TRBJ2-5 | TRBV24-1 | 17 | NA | TGTGCCACCAGTGACACCACCAGGGGGCGGGCGGAGGAGACCCAGTACTTC | CATSDTTRGRAEETQYF
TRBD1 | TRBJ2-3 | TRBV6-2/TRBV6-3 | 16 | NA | TGTGCCAGCAGCGGGACAGGGCTCCCTAGCACAGATACGCAGTATTTT | CASSGTGLPSTDTQYF
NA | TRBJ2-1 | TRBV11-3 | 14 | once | TGTGCCAGCAGCTTAGATCCTTCCAGCAATGAGCAGTTCTTC | CASSLDPSSNEQFF
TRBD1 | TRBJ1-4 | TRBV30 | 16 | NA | TGTGCCTGGAGTGGGGGACAGGGTCGCACTAATGAAAAACTGTTTTTT | CAWSGGQGRTNEKLFF
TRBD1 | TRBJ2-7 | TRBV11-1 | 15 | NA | TGTGCCAGCAGCAACCGGGACAGGGGAGGTAACGAGCAGTACTTC | CASSNRDRGGNEQYF
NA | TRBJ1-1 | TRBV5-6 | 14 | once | TGTGCCAGCAGCTTGGCGATAACGAACACTGAAGCTTTCTTT | CASSLAITNTEAFF
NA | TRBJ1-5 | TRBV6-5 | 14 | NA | TGTGCCAGCAATGGACGGGGAGGCAATCAGCCCCAGCATTTT | CASNGRGGNQPQHF
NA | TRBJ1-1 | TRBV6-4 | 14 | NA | TGTGCCAGCAGTGATCAACAGGGAGGTAATGAAGCTTTCTTT | CASSDQQGGNEAFF
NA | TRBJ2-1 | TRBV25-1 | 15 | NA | TGTGCCAGCAGCGAGACGGGTCGGAGGATAAATGAGCAGTTCTTC | CASSETGRRINEQFF
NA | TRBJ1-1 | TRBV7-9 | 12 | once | TGTGCCAGCAGTAAGGCCGGGACGGAAACTTTCTTT | CASSKAGTETFF
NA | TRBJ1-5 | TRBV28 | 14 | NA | TGTGCCAGCAGAACGGTCCTTATCGATCAGCCCCAGCATTTT | CASRTVLIDQPQHF
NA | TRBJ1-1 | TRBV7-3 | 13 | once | TGTGCCAGCAGCTTAACAAGGAACTCTGAAGCTTTCTTT | CASSLTRNSEAFF
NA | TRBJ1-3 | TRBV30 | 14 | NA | TGTGCCTATTTCCTTGACAGCTCTGGAAACACCATATATTTT | CAYFLDSSGNTIYF
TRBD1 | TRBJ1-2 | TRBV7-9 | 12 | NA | TGTGCCAGCAGCAACAGGGGGTTAGGCTACACCTTC | CASSNRGLGYTF
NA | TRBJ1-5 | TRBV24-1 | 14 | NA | TGTGCCACCAGTGATTCGTCTAGCAATCAGCCCCAGCATTTT | CATSDSSSNQPQHF
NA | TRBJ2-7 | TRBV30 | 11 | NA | TGTGCCTGTACGACGAGCTACGAGCAGTACTTC | CACTTSYEQYF
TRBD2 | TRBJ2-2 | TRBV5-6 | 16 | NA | TGTGCCAGCAGCCCCCTGCGGGGGGGAAAGGGCGGGGAGCTGTTTTTT | CASSPLRGGKGGELFF
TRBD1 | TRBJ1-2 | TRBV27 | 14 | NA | TGTGCCAGCAGGAAACAGGGGGTTCACTATGGCTACACCTTC | CASRKQGVHYGYTF
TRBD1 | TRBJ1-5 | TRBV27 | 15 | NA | TGTGCCAGCAGGGGGGACAGGGCGGGTAAGCAGCCCCAGCATTTT | CASRGDRAGKQPQHF
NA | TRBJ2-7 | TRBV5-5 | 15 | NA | TGTGCCAGCAGCCAGGGACCGCCTGAGTCCTACGAGCAGTACTTC | CASSQGPPESYEQYF
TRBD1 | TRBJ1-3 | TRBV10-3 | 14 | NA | TGTGCCATCAGAGAAACGGGACAGGGAAACACCATATATTTT | CAIRETGQGNTIYF
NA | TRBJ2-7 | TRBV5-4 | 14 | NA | TGTGCCAGCAGCTTGGGGATAGCGATCCACGAGCAGTACTTC | CASSLGIAIHEQYF